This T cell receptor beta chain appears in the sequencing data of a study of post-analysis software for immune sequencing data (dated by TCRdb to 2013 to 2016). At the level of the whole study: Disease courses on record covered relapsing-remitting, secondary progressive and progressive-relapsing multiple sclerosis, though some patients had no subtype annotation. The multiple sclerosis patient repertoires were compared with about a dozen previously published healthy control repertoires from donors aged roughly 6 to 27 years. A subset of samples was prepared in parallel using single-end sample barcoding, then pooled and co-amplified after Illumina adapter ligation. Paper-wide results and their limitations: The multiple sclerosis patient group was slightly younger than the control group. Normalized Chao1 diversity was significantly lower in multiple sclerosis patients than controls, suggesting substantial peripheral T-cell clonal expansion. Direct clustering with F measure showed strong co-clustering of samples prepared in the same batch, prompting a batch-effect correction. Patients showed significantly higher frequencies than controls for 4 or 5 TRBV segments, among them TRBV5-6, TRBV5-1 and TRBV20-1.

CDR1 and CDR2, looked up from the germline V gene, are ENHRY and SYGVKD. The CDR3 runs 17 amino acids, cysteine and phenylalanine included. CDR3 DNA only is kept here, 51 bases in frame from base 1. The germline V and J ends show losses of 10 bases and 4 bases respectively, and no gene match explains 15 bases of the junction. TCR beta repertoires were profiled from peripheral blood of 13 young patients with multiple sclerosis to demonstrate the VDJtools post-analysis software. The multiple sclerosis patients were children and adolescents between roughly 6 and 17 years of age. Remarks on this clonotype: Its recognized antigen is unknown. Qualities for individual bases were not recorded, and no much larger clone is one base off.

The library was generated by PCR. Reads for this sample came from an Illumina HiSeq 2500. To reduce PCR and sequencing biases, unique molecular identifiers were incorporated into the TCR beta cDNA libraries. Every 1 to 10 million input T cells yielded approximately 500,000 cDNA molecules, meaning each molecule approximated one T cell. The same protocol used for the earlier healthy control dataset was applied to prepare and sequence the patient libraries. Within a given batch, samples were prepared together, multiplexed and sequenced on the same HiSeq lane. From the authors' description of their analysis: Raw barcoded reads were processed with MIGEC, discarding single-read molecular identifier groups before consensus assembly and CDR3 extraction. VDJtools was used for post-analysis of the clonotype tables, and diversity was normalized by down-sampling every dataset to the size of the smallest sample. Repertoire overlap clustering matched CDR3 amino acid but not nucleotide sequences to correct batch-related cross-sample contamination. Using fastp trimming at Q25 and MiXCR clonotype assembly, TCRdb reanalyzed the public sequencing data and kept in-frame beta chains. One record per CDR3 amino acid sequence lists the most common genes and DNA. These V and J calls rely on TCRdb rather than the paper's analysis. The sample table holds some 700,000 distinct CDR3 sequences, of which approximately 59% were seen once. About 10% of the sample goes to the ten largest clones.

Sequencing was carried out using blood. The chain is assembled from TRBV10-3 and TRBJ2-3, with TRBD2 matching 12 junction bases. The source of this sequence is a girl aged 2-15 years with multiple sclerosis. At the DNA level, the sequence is TGTGCCAGCCAGGGACTAGCGGGCCAAGGGGGCGCAGATACGCAGTATTTT. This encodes CASQGLAGQGGADTQYF.